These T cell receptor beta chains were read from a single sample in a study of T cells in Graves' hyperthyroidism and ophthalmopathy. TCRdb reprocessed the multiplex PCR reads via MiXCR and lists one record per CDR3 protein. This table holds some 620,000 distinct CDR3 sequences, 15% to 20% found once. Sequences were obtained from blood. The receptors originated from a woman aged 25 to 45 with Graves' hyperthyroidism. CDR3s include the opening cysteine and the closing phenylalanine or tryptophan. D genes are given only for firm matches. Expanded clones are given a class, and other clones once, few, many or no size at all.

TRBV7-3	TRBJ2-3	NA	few	TGTGCCAGCAGCCGAACTAGTCGCACAGATACGCAGTATTTT	CASSRTSRTDTQYF
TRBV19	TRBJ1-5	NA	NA	TGTGCCAGTAGTATAGGGGGGGGGAGCAATCAGCCCCAGCATTTT	CASSIGGGSNQPQHF
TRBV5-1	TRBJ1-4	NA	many	TGCGCCAGCAGCCGAGACAGTTATAATGAAAAACTGTTTTTT	CASSRDSYNEKLFF
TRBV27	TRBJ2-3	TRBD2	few	TGTGCCAGCAGCACATTAGCGGGAGCGGGCCCCCCTACGCAGTATTTT	CASSTLAGAGPPTQYF
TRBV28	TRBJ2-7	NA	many	TGTGCCAGCAGTTTTCCTGCAGGGAGAATGGGCTACGAGCAGTACTTC	CASSFPAGRMGYEQYF
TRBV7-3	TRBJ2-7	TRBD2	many	TGTGCCAGCAGCCCCGGACTAGCGGGTAATCTTCCCTACGAGCAGTACTTC	CASSPGLAGNLPYEQYF
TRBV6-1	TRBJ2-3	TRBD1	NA	TGTGCCAGCAGCCCGACCCCCGGACAGGGAAGCACAGATACGCAGTATTTT	CASSPTPGQGSTDTQYF
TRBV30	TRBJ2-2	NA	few	TGTGCCTGGCTGGAGGGGATCGGGGGGGAGCTGTTTTTT	CAWLEGIGGELFF
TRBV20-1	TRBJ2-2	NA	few	TGCAGTGCTCGAGAGCCCCTCCACACCGGGGAGCTGTTTTTT	CSAREPLHTGELFF
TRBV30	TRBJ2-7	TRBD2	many	TGTGCCTGGAGTCTAGCGGAAACCTACGAGCAGTACTTC	CAWSLAETYEQYF
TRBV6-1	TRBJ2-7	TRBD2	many	TGTGCCAGCCGGCGGGAGGATTACTACGAGCAGTACTTC	CASRREDYYEQYF
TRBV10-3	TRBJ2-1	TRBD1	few	TGTGCCATCAGGGGGACAGGGACTAACAATGAGCAGTTCTTC	CAIRGTGTNNEQFF
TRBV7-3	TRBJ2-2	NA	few	TGTGCCAGCAGCCGAACCGACACCACCGGGGAGCTGTTTTTT	CASSRTDTTGELFF
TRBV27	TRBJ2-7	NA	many	TGTGCCAGCAGTTTGGTACCCTCTCAGGGGGGCGGGCGACGCTACGAGCAGTACTTC	CASSLVPSQGGGRRYEQYF
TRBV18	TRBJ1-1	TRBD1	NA	TGTGCCAGCTCACCGGGACAGAGGGCTGAAGCTTTCTTT	CASSPGQRAEAFF
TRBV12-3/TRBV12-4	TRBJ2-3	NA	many	TGTGCCAGCAGTTTAGCTTGGCGCCTGACTGAAGATACGCAGTATTTT	CASSLAWRLTEDTQYF
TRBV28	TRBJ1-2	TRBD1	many	TGTGCCAGCAGTCCAAGGACAGGGAATCCCCTCTATGGCTACACCTTC	CASSPRTGNPLYGYTF
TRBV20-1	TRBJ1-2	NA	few	TGCAGTGCCGGGGCCCGAGGCTACACCTTC	CSAGARGYTF
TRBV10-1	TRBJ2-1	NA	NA	TGCGCCAGCAGTAAAAGTGTCCGGGAAAAACAGTTCTTC	CASSKSVREKQFF
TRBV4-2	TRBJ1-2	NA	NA	TGTGCCAGCAGCCAAGATTTAGAGGTTGGCTACACCTTC	CASSQDLEVGYTF
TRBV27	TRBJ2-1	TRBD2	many	TGTGCCAGCAGTTTAGGCTCGGCTAGCGGGAGTATTATATCCTACAATGAGCAGTTCTTC	CASSLGSASGSIISYNEQFF
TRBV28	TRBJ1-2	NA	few	TGTGCCAGCACCCAGACTAACTATGGCTACACCTTC	CASTQTNYGYTF
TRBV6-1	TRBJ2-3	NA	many	TGTGCCAGCAGTTTAGGCTTCCCCAGCACAGATACGCAGTATTTT	CASSLGFPSTDTQYF
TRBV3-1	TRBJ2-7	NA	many	TGTGCCAGCAGCCAAGATCCCCGGGACTCCTACGAGCAGTACTTC	CASSQDPRDSYEQYF
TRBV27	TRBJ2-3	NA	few	TGTGCCACTTCCCCCCGGACACCCATTAGCACAGATACGCAGTATTTT	CATSPRTPISTDTQYF